Shown below are 20 T cell receptor beta chains from a single sample sequenced in a study of PD-1 blockade in classical Hodgkin lymphoma. Every patient had relapsed following autologous stem cell transplantation, and cohorts differed in brentuximab vedotin exposure. Clones were sequenced by immunoSEQ multiplex PCR, and TCRdb holds only the in-frame ones, with some missing. Found here are approximately 89,000 clones, around 80% of them singletons; the top ten hold 9.5% to 15%. Sequencing was performed on peripheral blood mononuclear cells (PBMCs), taken at baseline. These receptors came from a human donor with classical Hodgkin lymphoma.

The rearrangement joins TRBV7-6 to TRBJ1-3; D unresolved. The CDR3 runs 12 residues. Germline loops: CDR1 SGHVS, CDR2 FNYEAQ. Trimming stripped 4 bases from V and 7 bases from J, with 8 bases between. CDR3 region: CASSSPENTIYF. CDR3 sequence (DNA): TGTGCCAGCAGCTCCCCGGAGAACACCATATATTTT. Full variable domain (outside the CDR3, taken from reference TRBV7-6 and TRBJ1-3): GAGVSQSPRYKVTKRGQDVALRCDPISGHVSLYWYRQALGQGPEFLTYFNYEAQQDKSGLPNDRFSAERPEGSISTLTIQRTEQRDSAMYRCASSSPENTIYFGEGSWLTVV.

This chain joins TRBV5-1 and TRBJ2-2, with TRBD1 as a possible D gene (6 bases). V gave up 4 bases and J gave up 1 base, with 14 bases separating them. CDR1 is SGHRS, CDR2 YFSETQ, per germline. The CDR3 contains 16 residues. The CDR3 spells CASSPTGTVNTGELFF. The CDR3 bases are TGCGCCAGCAGCCCGACAGGTACCGTGAACACCGGGGAGCTGTTTTTT.

The chain employs TRBV10-3 and TRBJ1-1; no reliable D call. Trimming stripped 3 bases from V and 2 bases from J, with 7 bases between. The length of the CDR3 is 13 residues. Germline-derived CDR1 and CDR2 are ENHRY and SYGVKD. This CDR3 reads CAISEGSNTEAFF. The CDR3 bases are TGTGCCATCAGTGAAGGGTCTAACACTGAAGCTTTCTTT.

The gene calls are TRBV7-2 and TRBJ2-1, with a tentative D call TRBD2 (5 bases). CDR3 size: 13 residues. The V end was cut by 5 bases, the J end by 10 bases, with 15 bases between. Germline assignment: CDR1 SGHTA and CDR2 FQGNSA. This CDR3 reads CASSPTRVGEQFF. The CDR3 DNA reads as TGTGCCAGCAGCCCCACTAGGGTCGGAGAGCAGTTCTTC.

V and J are TRBV2 and TRBJ2-7; D might be TRBD1 (5 bases). Germline loops: CDR1 SNHLY, CDR2 FYNNEI. The CDR3 spans 14 residues. Trimming pared 10 bases from V and 2 bases from J, leaving 18 bases between. CDR3 amino acids: CATRYLTAAYEQYF. DNA of the CDR3: TGTGCCACCCGATATCTGACAGCCGCCTACGAGCAGTACTTC.

The rearrangement joins TRBV6-1 to TRBJ2-5; D is undetermined. The CDR3 runs 14 residues. The germline V and J ends were trimmed by 4 bases and 0 bases, with 9 bases remaining between them. Germline CDR1 MNHNS, CDR2 SASEGT. The CDR3 is CASSVPTYQETQYF. The CDR3 DNA reads TGTGCCAGCAGTGTCCCGACTTACCAAGAGACCCAGTACTTC.

The V gene is TRBV7-8, the J gene TRBJ2-7, with 8 bases identical to TRBD2. V shed 3 bases and J 2 bases; nucleotides not matched to a gene: 6. Germline CDR1 reads SGHVS; CDR2 reads FQNEAQ. The CDR3 covers 15 residues. DNA for the CDR3: TGTGCCAGCAGCTTGACCGGGACTAGTACCTACGAGCAGTACTTC. Translation gives CASSLTGTSTYEQYF. Looking up the rest from reference TRBV7-8 and TRBJ2-7 gives the full variable domain: GAGVSQSPRYKVAKRGQDVALRCDPISGHVSLFWYQQALGQGPEFLTYFQNEAQLDKSGLPSDRFFAERPEGSVSTLKIQRTQQEDSAVYLCASSLTGTSTYEQYFGPGTRLTVT.

V is TRBV6-6 and J is TRBJ2-1; TRBD2 matches 10 bases. This CDR3 comprises 15 residues. Germline V CDR1 and CDR2: MNHNY, SVGAGI (reference sequence). V trimming: 0 bases; J trimming: 7 bases; junction bases outside the gene matches: 3. CDR3 sequence (DNA): TGTGCCAGCAGTTACTCGGGTAGCGGGGGGAATGAGCAGTTCTTC. This translates into CASSYSGSGGNEQFF.

The genes are TRBV6-4 and TRBJ2-6; no definite D call. Germline V CDR1 and CDR2: MRHNA, SNTAGT. The CDR3 is 20 residues long. V was shortened by 1 base and J by 0 bases, with 19 bases between the two germline ends. CDR3 nucleotides: TGTGCCAGCAGTGACTTCCCCTGGCAGGTCCTAAACTCTGGGGCCAACGTCCTGACTTTC. Its protein is CASSDFPWQVLNSGANVLTF.

The chain is built from TRBV28 and TRBJ1-5; D perhaps matches TRBD1 (5 bases). Germline loops: CDR1 MDHEN, CDR2 SYDVKM. This CDR3 spans 15 amino acids. Trimming cost V 6 bases and J 2 bases, with 14 bases left between them. CDR3 amino acids: CASRRGTRGNQPQHF. The CDR3 DNA reads TGTGCCAGCAGGCGCGGGACCCGTGGCAATCAGCCCCAGCATTTT.

This chain uses TRBV29-1 with TRBJ2-5, with a possible D match to TRBD1 (6 bases). There are 11 residues in the CDR3. The V gene lost 4 bases and the J gene lost 5 bases, with 8 bases spanning the gap. The germline CDR1 and CDR2 sequences are SQVTM and ANQGSEA. CDR3 region: CSVAGVETQYF. CDR3 DNA: TGCAGCGTTGCAGGGGTTGAGACCCAGTACTTC.

The chain couples TRBV28 to TRBJ2-7; TRBD2 matches 15 bases. The CDR3 is made up of 16 amino acids. Trimming took 6 bases from V and 5 from J; bases not matched to a gene: 8. CDR1 is MDHEN and CDR2 is SYDVKM in the germline V gene. The DNA of the CDR3 is TGTGCCAGCAGGGGGACTAGCGGGAGGATAATCCACGAGCAGTACTTC. It yields the protein CASRGTSGRIIHEQYF.

This chain links TRBV27 with TRBJ2-1; TRBD2 aligns across 10 bases. The CDR3 is 16 amino acids. CDR1 and CDR2 from the germline V gene are MNHEY and SMNVEV (reference sequence). The V gene end was trimmed by 6 bases and the J gene end by 9 bases; junction bases not matched to a gene: 14. The CDR3 here is CASSPWGAGGPSEQFF. For the CDR3, the DNA is TGTGCCAGCAGCCCCTGGGGAGCGGGAGGGCCTAGTGAGCAGTTCTTC.

Written as DNA, the CDR3 is TGCGCCAGCAGCTTGTTTGACAGAAACACTGAAGCTTTCTTT. It yields the protein CASSLFDRNTEAFF. This chain joins TRBV5-1 and TRBJ1-1; D is possibly TRBD1 (5 bases). From germline, CDR1 is SGHRS and CDR2 YFSETQ. This CDR3 region has 14 residues. The V and J ends lost 1 base and 2 bases respectively, with 9 bases between them.

CDR3 loop: CASRARAQTRNGYTF. The DNA for the CDR3 is TGTGCCAGTAGAGCGCGGGCGCAAACGCGCAATGGCTACACCTTC. The chain joins TRBV19 to TRBJ1-2, with D uncertain. V lost 6 bases and J 6 bases, leaving 20 bases between the germline ends. The CDR3 is 15 amino acids. Germline CDR1 is LNHDA and CDR2 is SQIVND (reference sequence).

J is TRBJ2-1 and V is TRBV21-1; the table gives TRBD2 as D, unverified against the DNA. TRBV21-1 is shown as a pseudogene. The CDR3 covers 16 residues. The CDR3 protein is CASSKVMGPAGDEQFF. CDR3 sequence (DNA): TGTGCCAGCAGCAAAGTAATGGGTCCCGCGGGCGATGAGCAGTTCTTC.

The chain carries TRBV5-6 and TRBJ2-7, with 7 bases that match TRBD1. The CDR3 extends over 15 amino acids. Germline CDR1 is SGHDT and CDR2 is YYEEEE. V dropped 2 bases and J dropped 2; count of bases not matched to a gene: 7. CDR3: CASSLWWDRTYEQYF. CDR3 DNA sequence: TGTGCCAGCAGCTTATGGTGGGACAGAACCTACGAGCAGTACTTC.

The rearrangement joins TRBV29-1 to TRBJ1-1; possibly TRBD1 for D (5 bases). There are 13 residues in the CDR3. The germline V gene encodes CDR1 SQVTM and CDR2 ANQGSEA. V was cut by 8 bases and J by 4 bases, with 17 bases left in between. CDR3 amino acids: CSLRGPKSTEAFF. The CDR3 DNA reads as TGCAGCTTGCGGGGACCCAAGAGCACTGAAGCTTTCTTT.

V usage is TRBV28 and J usage is TRBJ1-2, with D maybe TRBD1 (6 bases). With 8 bases removed from V and 2 bases from J, the gap between germline ends came to 6 bases. This CDR3 has 11 residues. The germline V gene encodes CDR1 MDHEN and CDR2 SYDVKM. CDR3 sequence: CASQGNYGYTF. In DNA form, the CDR3 reads TGTGCCAGCCAGGGGAACTATGGCTACACCTTC.

V is TRBV25-1 and J is TRBJ2-2, with TRBD1 matching over 8 bases. The CDR3 totals 16 residues. With V trimmed by 6 bases and J by 3 bases, 9 bases remained unmatched. CDR1 is MGHDK, CDR2 SYGVNS, per germline. CDR3 bases: TGTGCCAGCAGAAAACCGGACAGGGCGGACACCGGGGAGCTGTTTTTT. Translating gives CASRKPDRADTGELFF.